Each of the 22 T cell receptor beta chains below was sequenced from the same sample in a study of shared clonotypes between healthy human individuals. TCRdb's table, derived via immunoSEQ multiplex PCR, lists solely in-frame clones and lacks some. The profile covers some 1.4 million clones, with roughly 95% appearing a single time and over 1% taken by the ten largest. The sequenced material came from naive CD4+ T cells sorted from blood. The subset denotes: CD45RA+ positively selected. Receptor source: a young man in good health.

V is TRBV15 and J is TRBJ2-3; weak D call: TRBD2 (6 bases). Between the trimmed V and J ends, which lost 0 bases and 5 bases, there was a span of 15 bases. The CDR3 covers 16 residues. CDR1 is LNHNV, CDR2 YYDKDF, per germline (reference sequence). CDR3 DNA sequence: TGTGCCACCAGCAGAGACATTGTCGGGAGTGGAGATACGCAGTATTTT. Translating it yields CATSRDIVGSGDTQYF.

The chain carries TRBV21-1 and TRBJ2-7; the table's D call, TRBD2, was not checked against the DNA. TRBV21-1 is marked as a pseudogene. The CDR3 covers 11 residues. The CDR3 bases are TGTGCCAGCCGTGTAGCAGACGAGCAGTACTTC. As protein: CASRVADEQYF.

This rearrangement joins TRBV7-2 to TRBJ2-7, with D possibly matching TRBD1 (6 bases). CDR3 size: 14 residues. Germline-derived CDR1 and CDR2 are SGHTA and FQGNSA. V was shortened by 0 bases and J by 3 bases, with 9 bases between the two germline ends. CDR3 loop: CASSLARTDYEQYF. CDR3 nucleotide sequence: TGTGCCAGCAGCTTAGCCCGGACAGACTACGAGCAGTACTTC.

This rearrangement joins TRBV27 to TRBJ2-5; 7 bases are shared with TRBD2. This CDR3 contains 17 residues. Unmatched junction bases numbered 7, after V lost 0 bases and J lost 0 bases. Germline assignment: CDR1 MNHEY and CDR2 SMNVEV (reference sequence). CDR3 protein: CASSLSKTAGYQETQYF. The CDR3 DNA is TGTGCCAGCAGTTTATCGAAGACAGCGGGGTACCAAGAGACCCAGTACTTC.

The J gene is TRBJ1-2, the V gene TRBV5-1; the D is unclear. The germline CDR1 and CDR2 sequences are SGHRS and YFSETQ. This CDR3 spans 15 amino acids. V was clipped by 0 bases and J by 5 bases, with 14 bases between them. This CDR3 is CASSLEVGSRYGYTF. The CDR3 DNA is TGCGCCAGCAGCTTGGAAGTGGGATCCAGGTATGGCTACACCTTC.

This chain uses TRBV7-2 with TRBJ2-3; 9 nucleotides match TRBD2. This CDR3 is 14 amino acids long. The V segment lost 3 bases and the J segment 8 bases; nucleotides outside the gene matches: 6. Germline CDR1 reads SGHTA; CDR2 reads FQGNSA. The CDR3 here is CASSLEGLAVTQYF. For the CDR3, the DNA is TGTGCCAGCAGCTTGGAGGGACTAGCAGTTACGCAGTATTTT.

J is TRBJ2-7 and V is TRBV7-2; 10 bases agree with TRBD2. The V segment lost 3 bases and the J segment 3 bases; nucleotides outside the gene matches: 5. The CDR3 has 15 residues. CDR1 and CDR2 from the germline V gene are SGHTA and FQGNSA. DNA of the CDR3: TGTGCCAGCAGCTTCGCGACTAGCGGGCACTACGAGCAGTACTTC. Amino acids: CASSFATSGHYEQYF.

V is TRBV2 and J is TRBJ2-7, with 7 bases matching TRBD1. CDR1 and CDR2 (germline): SNHLY, FYNNEI. There are 13 residues in the CDR3. Trimming removed 6 bases from V and 4 bases from J; junction bases left unmatched: 6. The CDR3 region is CASSANRGYEQYF. In DNA, the CDR3 is TGTGCCAGCAGCGCAAACAGGGGATACGAGCAGTACTTC. Combining the CDR3 with reference TRBV2 and TRBJ2-7 gives the whole variable domain EPEVTQTPSHQVTQMGQEVILRCVPISNHLYFYWYRQILGQKVEFLVSFYNNEISEKSEIFDDQFSVERPDGSNFTLKIRSTKLEDSAMYFCASSANRGYEQYFGPGTRLTVT.

J is TRBJ2-7 and V is TRBV19; D is possibly TRBD1 (6 bases). Germline-derived CDR1 and CDR2 are LNHDA and SQIVND (reference sequence). V was trimmed by 7 bases and J by 0 bases, leaving 10 bases between them. CDR3 length equals 13 residues. The CDR3 DNA sequence: TGTGCCAGTACCCCCAGGGGCTCCTACGAGCAGTACTTC. Translation gives CASTPRGSYEQYF.

The J gene is TRBJ2-2, the V gene TRBV7-9, with D possibly called TRBD1 or TRBD2 (5 bases each). This CDR3 spans 15 amino acids. Trimming stripped 6 bases from V and 5 bases from J, with 16 bases between. CDR1 SEHNR and CDR2 FQNEAQ come from the germline V gene (reference sequence). The CDR3 nucleotides are TGTGCCAGCAGGCCACCGGGGCGAGGAACCGGGGAGCTGTTTTTT. It codes for CASRPPGRGTGELFF.

The chain recombines TRBV6-4 with TRBJ1-5, with D uncertain. CDR3 length equals 15 residues. CDR1 is MRHNA and CDR2 is SNTAGT in the germline V gene. Trimming took off 6 bases at V and 6 bases at J, with 18 bases between the two ends. CDR3 sequence reads: CASRYRGRPGQPQHF. In DNA form, the CDR3 reads TGTGCCAGCAGATATAGAGGGCGCCCGGGTCAGCCCCAGCATTTT.

A word on this clone: One end of the junction does not line up with germline, which may come from a read error. J is TRBJ1-1 and V is TRBV19, with TRBD1 identical over 9 bases. Germline CDR1 reads LNHDA; CDR2 reads SQIVND (reference sequence). The CDR3 has 14 amino acids. Here the CDR3 DNA reads TGTGCCAGTAGTGTCGGGACAGGGAACCCTGAAGCTTTCTTT. This translates into CASSVGTGNPEAFF.

The chain is built from TRBV11-3 and TRBJ2-3; D gene ambiguous. The CDR3 covers 14 residues. CDR1 and CDR2 (germline): SGHNT, YENEEA. V lost 6 bases, J lost 0 bases, and 10 bases lay in between. DNA of the CDR3: TGTGCCAGCAGTCTTAATCCTAGCACAGATACGCAGTATTTT. The encoded protein is CASSLNPSTDTQYF.

The table lists this clone with a count of one. The rearrangement joins TRBV15 to TRBJ2-5; D might be TRBD2 (5 bases). CDR1 LNHNV and CDR2 YYDKDF come from the germline V gene (reference sequence). The CDR3 has 14 amino acids. Trimming removed 0 bases from V and 2 bases from J, with 7 bases in between. CDR3 in amino acids: CATSRDTGQETQYF. CDR3 DNA sequence: TGTGCCACCAGCAGAGATACGGGACAAGAGACCCAGTACTTC.

This clone occurred once. This chain connects TRBV7-9 to TRBJ2-6, with D possibly matching TRBD1 (6 bases). Trimming removed 1 base at V and 3 bases at J, with 19 bases between. Germline V CDR1 and CDR2: SEHNR, FQNEAQ (reference sequence). This CDR3 has 19 amino acids. CDR3: CASSLGGGPGHGGANVLTF. The CDR3 coding sequence is TGTGCCAGCAGCTTAGGTGGGGGCCCGGGTCACGGTGGGGCCAACGTCCTGACTTTC.

The chain is built from TRBV6-5 and TRBJ2-1; D not resolved. This CDR3 is 14 amino acids long. Germline V CDR1 and CDR2: MNHEY, SVGAGI. Trimming cost V 2 bases and J 6 bases, with 11 bases left between them. This CDR3 reads CASSYRSHFNEQFF. The CDR3 DNA follows: TGTGCCAGCAGTTACAGGTCCCACTTCAATGAGCAGTTCTTC.

The chain links TRBV7-3 to TRBJ2-5; TRBD2 matches 7 bases. Germline V gene sequence: CDR1 SGHTA, CDR2 FQGTGA. V was pared by 2 bases and J by 2 bases, with 2 bases of the junction left unmatched. There are 14 residues in the CDR3. DNA of the CDR3: TGTGCCAGCAGCTTAGCAGCGGGGCAAGAGACCCAGTACTTC. It encodes CASSLAAGQETQYF.

This clone was found once. The CDR3 DNA reads TGTGCCAGCAATCAGGGGTGGCCGGGCACAGATACGCAGTATTTT. Its translation: CASNQGWPGTDTQYF. This chain links TRBV10-3 with TRBJ2-3; D is perhaps TRBD1 (6 bases). The V and J ends lost 10 bases and 1 base respectively, with 18 bases between them. Germline V lookup: CDR1 ENHRY, CDR2 SYGVKD. This CDR3 contains 15 residues.

The rearrangement uses TRBV9 and TRBJ2-1, with D possibly matching TRBD1 (7 bases). The germline V and J ends were trimmed by 4 bases and 7 bases, with 15 bases remaining between them. The CDR3 length is 14 residues. Germline V gene lookup returns CDR1 SGDLS and CDR2 YYNGEE. CDR3 sequence: CASSSPTGRNEQFF. The CDR3 DNA reads as TGTGCCAGCAGCTCGCCGACAGGGAGGAATGAGCAGTTCTTC.

This chain links TRBV28 with TRBJ2-2, with TRBD2 matching over 12 bases. CDR3 length equals 21 residues. Germline V CDR1 and CDR2: MDHEN, SYDVKM. With 5 bases clipped from V and 6 bases from J, the junction kept 22 bases outside the gene matches. The chain's CDR3 is CASSHRRWGGMTSGRPGELFF. The CDR3 DNA reads TGTGCCAGCAGTCACAGGAGGTGGGGGGGTATGACTAGCGGGAGACCCGGGGAGCTGTTTTTT.

This chain links TRBV27 with TRBJ2-3; 9 bases are a match to TRBD1. CDR1 is MNHEY, CDR2 SMNVEV, per germline (reference sequence). The CDR3 consists of 15 residues. The junction had 9 bases not matched to a gene; V was cut back by 8 bases and J by 3 bases. The CDR3 DNA reads as TGTGCCAGCTCCCGGGGGGACAGGGTGACAGATACGCAGTATTTT. It translates to CASSRGDRVTDTQYF.

V gene TRBV28 combines with J gene TRBJ2-5, with D possibly called TRBD1 or TRBD2 (5 bases each). V lost 8 bases and J 4 bases, leaving 14 bases between the germline ends. The CDR3 is 13 residues long. Looked up from germline, CDR1 is MDHEN and CDR2 is SYDVKM. CDR3 nucleotides: TGTGCCAGCGGGGCGGGCCCCCTAGAGACCCAGTACTTC. Encoded protein: CASGAGPLETQYF.